This T cell receptor (beta chain) is drawn from a study of blood T cell repertoires in COVID-19. In the study's own analysis: By means of reference gene primer amplification, nucleated cell counts were estimated. Some clones are missing from TCRdb's copy, which holds only in-frame ones; the method was immunoSEQ multiplex PCR. D and trimming come from the DNA, and the V and J calls and clone size come from that table. The table lists 110,000 to 150,000 clones, roughly four fifths of them singletons. This CDR3 has 16 amino acids. The germline V gene encodes CDR1 SEHNR and CDR2 FQNEAQ (reference sequence). The V gene lost 0 bases and the J gene lost 9 bases, with 15 bases spanning the gap.

Sequencing input: peripheral blood. The chain combines TRBV7-9 with TRBJ1-6, with D maybe TRBD1 (5 bases). The TCR was taken from a man at least 80 years old with acute or convalescent COVID-19. The CDR3 is CASSLAPQGRGSPLHF. The DNA of the CDR3 is TGTGCCAGCAGCTTAGCCCCCCAGGGCCGTGGTTCACCCCTCCACTTT.